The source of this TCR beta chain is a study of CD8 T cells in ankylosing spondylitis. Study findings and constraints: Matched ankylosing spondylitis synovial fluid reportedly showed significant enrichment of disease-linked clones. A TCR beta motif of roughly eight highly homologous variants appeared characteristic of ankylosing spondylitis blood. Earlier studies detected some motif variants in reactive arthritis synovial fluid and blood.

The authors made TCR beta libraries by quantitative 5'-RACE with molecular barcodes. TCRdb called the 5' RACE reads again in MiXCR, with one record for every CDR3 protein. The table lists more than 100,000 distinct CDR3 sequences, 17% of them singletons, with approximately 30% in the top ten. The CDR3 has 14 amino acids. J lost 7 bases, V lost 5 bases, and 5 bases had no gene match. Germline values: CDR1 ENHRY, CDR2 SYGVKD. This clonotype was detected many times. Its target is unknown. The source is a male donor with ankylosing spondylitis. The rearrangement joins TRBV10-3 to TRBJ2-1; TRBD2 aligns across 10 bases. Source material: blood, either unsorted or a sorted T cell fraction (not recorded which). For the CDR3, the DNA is TGTGCCATCAGTCTAGCGGGAGCGGGGAATGAGCAGTTCTTC. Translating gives CAISLAGAGNEQFF.